This TCR beta chain was identified in a study of TIL therapy for anti-PD-1-resistant metastatic lung cancer. Turning to the study itself: Tumor harvest preceded PD-1/PD-L1 blockade, followed by nivolumab treatment.

The sample's time point: pre-treatment sample, taken before nivolumab and TIL therapy. This clone was seen just once. Its antigen remains unknown. The immunoSEQ assay was v3. Generated by immunoSEQ multiplex PCR, the TCRdb table keeps only in-frame clones and is missing some. The table records 40,000 to 60,000 clones, roughly 85% of them present only once. The CDR3 consists of 13 residues. Trimming stripped 6 bases from V and 5 bases from J, with 13 bases between. Looked up from germline, CDR1 is MNHNS and CDR2 is SASEGT. The study's findings and limits: Patients were highly selected, enriched for treatment-naive, never-smoker and oncogene-addicted cases.

This TCR came from a woman between 30 and 80 years old with non-small cell lung cancer. The sequencing here drew on blood, taken at baseline. V and J are TRBV6-1 and TRBJ1-1; the D gene is possibly TRBD1 (5 bases). CDR3 residues: CASRMLGVTEAFF. CDR3 DNA: TGTGCCAGCAGGATGTTAGGGGTTACTGAAGCTTTCTTT.